This T cell receptor beta chain was retrieved from a study of blood T cell repertoires in COVID-19. Study summary: T cells, B-cell-depleted T cells, or PBMCs supplied cDNA or gDNA.

In the authors' workflow: From reference gene primer amplification, estimates of nucleated cell counts were derived. Here immunoSEQ multiplex PCR was the method, and the copy in TCRdb shows in-frame clones only, minus some. That table furnishes V, J and clone size, whereas the DNA furnished D and trimming. The sample yields 150,000 to 200,000 clones, 85% to 90% seen once. Germline V lookup: CDR1 SGHTA, CDR2 FQGTGA. Trimming pared 2 bases from V and 7 bases from J, leaving 11 bases between. This CDR3 is built from 13 residues. The V call is TRBV7-3, the J call TRBJ2-5, with D tentatively TRBD1 (5 bases). The sequenced sample was peripheral blood. This TCR came from a man aged 50 to 59 with acute or convalescent COVID-19. CDR3 sequence: CASSLSPQGTQYF. CDR3 DNA sequence: TGTGCCAGCAGCTTATCGCCCCAGGGGACCCAGTACTTC.